The source of this TCR beta chain is a study of T cell responses to AZD1222 COVID-19 vaccine. Some clones are missing from TCRdb's copy, which holds only in-frame ones; the method was immunoSEQ multiplex PCR. In the table there are approximately 150,000 clones, about nine tenths of which are singletons. Germline V gives CDR1 SGHAT, CDR2 FQDESV (reference sequence). V lost 1 base to trimming and J lost 2 bases, with 8 bases between them. The CDR3 runs 14 residues. The TCR comes from an adult in good health. The chain employs TRBV11-1 and TRBJ1-1; D is ambiguous. Sequences were derived from peripheral blood, sampled on day 0 of AZD1222 vaccination. CDR3 bases: TGTGCCAGCAGCTTAGAAGGGTTAAACACTGAAGCTTTCTTT. As protein: CASSLEGLNTEAFF.